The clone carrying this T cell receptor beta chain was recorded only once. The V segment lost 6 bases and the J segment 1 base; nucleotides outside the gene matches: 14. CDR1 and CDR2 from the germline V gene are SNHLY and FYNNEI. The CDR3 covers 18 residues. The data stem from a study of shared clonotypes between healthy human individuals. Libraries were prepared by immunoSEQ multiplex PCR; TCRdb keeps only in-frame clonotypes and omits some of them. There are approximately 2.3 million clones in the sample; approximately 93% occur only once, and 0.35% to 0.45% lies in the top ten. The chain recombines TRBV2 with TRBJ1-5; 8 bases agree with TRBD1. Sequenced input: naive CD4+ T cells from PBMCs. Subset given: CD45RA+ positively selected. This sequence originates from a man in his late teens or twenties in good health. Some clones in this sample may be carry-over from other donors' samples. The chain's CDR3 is CASSTPDRAGESNQPQHF. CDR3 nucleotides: TGTGCCAGCAGCACCCCGGACAGGGCAGGGGAAAGCAATCAGCCCCAGCATTTT.